This T cell receptor beta chain appears in the sequencing data of a study of T-cell memory formation after mild COVID-19. Study-level results: What remained unconfirmed was the SARS-CoV-2 specificity of second-wave clones peaking on day 37. Clones contracting across day 15 to 85 had a balanced CD4/CD8 profile; later expanding clones leaned CD4+.

As concerns this clonotype: The antigen remains undetermined.

A single record per CDR3 protein comes from TCRdb applying MiXCR to the 5' RACE reads. The data show 250,000 or so distinct CDR3 sequences, 15% to 20% seen once. This clonotype originated in a man younger than 30 who had mild COVID-19 (a few samples of this study predate the infection). Cell type and time point are not known. Sequenced input: PBMCs or a T cell subset sorted from them (not recorded which).

CDR3: CATSIGGGADTQYF. CDR3 coding DNA: TGTGCCACCAGCATCGGAGGGGGGGCAGATACGCAGTATTTT. The chain uses TRBV15 and TRBJ2-3, with D maybe TRBD2 (7 bases). V dropped 4 bases and J dropped 4 bases, with 12 bases sitting between them. CDR3 size: 14 residues. Germline lookup yields CDR1 LNHNV and CDR2 YYDKDF (reference sequence).